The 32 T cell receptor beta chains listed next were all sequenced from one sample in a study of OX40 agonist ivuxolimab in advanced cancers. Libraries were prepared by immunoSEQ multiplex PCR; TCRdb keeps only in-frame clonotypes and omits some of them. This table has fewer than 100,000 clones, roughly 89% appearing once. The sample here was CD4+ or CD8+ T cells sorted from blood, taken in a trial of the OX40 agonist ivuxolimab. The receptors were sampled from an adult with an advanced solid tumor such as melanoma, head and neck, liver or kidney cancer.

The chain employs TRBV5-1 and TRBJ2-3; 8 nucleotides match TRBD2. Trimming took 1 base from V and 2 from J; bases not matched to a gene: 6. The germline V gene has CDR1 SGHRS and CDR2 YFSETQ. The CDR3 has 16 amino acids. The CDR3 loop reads CASSLKGLGVTDTQYF. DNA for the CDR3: TGCGCCAGCAGCTTGAAGGGACTAGGGGTCACAGATACGCAGTATTTT.

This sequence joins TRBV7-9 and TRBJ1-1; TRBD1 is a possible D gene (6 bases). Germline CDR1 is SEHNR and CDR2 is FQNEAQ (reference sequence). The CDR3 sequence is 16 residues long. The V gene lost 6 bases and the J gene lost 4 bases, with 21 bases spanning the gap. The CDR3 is CASSSQGQVVGTEAFF. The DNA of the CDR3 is TGTGCCAGCAGTTCACAGGGTCAGGTGGTGGGCACTGAAGCTTTCTTT.

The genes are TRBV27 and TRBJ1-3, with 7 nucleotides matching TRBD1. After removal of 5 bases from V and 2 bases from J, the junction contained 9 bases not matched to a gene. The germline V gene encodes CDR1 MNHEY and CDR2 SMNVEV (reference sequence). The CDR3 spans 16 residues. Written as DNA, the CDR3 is TGTGCCAGCAGTCCCACCCACAGGGGTCCTGGAAACACCATATATTTT. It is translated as CASSPTHRGPGNTIYF.

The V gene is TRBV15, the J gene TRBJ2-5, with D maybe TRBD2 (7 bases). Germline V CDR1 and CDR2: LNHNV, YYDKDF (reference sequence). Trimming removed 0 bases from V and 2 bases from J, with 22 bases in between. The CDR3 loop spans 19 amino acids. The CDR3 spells CATSRDPRGASPLQETQYF. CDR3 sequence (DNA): TGTGCCACCAGCAGAGACCCACGGGGGGCCAGCCCTTTGCAAGAGACCCAGTACTTC. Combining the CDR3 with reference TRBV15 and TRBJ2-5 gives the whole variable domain DAMVIQNPRYQVTQFGKPVTLSCSQTLNHNVMYWYQQKSSQAPKLLFHYYDKDFNNEADTPDNFQSRRPNTSFCFLDIRSPGLGDTAMYLCATSRDPRGASPLQETQYFGPGTRLLVL.

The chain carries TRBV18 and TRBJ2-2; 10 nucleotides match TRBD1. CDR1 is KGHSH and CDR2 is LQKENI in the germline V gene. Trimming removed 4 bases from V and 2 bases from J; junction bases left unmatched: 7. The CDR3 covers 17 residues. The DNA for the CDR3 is TGTGCCAGCTCACAACGACAGGGGGCGGCTAACACCGGGGAGCTGTTTTTT. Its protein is CASSQRQGAANTGELFF.

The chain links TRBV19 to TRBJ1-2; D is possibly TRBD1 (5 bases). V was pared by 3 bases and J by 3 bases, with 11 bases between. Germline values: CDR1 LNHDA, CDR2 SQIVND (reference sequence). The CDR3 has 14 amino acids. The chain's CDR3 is CASSISRDDYGYTF. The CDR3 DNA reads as TGTGCCAGTAGTATTTCTCGGGACGACTATGGCTACACCTTC.

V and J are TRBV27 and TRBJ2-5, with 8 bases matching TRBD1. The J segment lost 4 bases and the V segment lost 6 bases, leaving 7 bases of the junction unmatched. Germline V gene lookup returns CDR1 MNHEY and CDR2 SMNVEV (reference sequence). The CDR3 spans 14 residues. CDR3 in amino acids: CASSPTGAGETQYF. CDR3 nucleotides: TGTGCCAGCAGCCCGACAGGGGCGGGAGAGACCCAGTACTTC.

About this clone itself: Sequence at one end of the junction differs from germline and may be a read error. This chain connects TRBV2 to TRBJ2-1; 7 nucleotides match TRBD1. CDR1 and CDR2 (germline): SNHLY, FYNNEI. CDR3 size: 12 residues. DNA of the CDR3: TGTGCCAGCAGTGAATCCCGGGACAGACTTCTCTTC. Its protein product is CASSESRDRLLF. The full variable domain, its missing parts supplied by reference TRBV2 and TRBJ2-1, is EPEVTQTPSHQVTQMGQEVILRCVPISNHLYFYWYRQILGQKVEFLVSFYNNEISEKSEIFDDQFSVERPDGSNFTLKIRSTKLEDSAMYFCASSESRDRLLFGPGTRLTVL.

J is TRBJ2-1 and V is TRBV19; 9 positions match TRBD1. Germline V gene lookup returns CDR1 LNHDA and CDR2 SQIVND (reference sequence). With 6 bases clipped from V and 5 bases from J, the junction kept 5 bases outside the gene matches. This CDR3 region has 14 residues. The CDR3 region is CASRRRTGDNEQFF. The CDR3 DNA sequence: TGTGCCAGTAGGAGACGGACAGGGGACAATGAGCAGTTCTTC.

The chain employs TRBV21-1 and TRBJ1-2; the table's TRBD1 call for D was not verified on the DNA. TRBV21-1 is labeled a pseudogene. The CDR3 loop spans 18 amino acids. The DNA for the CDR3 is TGTGCCAGCAGCATGATTAATTCGGGGACAGGGGGTATCGATGGCTACACCTTC. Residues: CASSMINSGTGGIDGYTF.

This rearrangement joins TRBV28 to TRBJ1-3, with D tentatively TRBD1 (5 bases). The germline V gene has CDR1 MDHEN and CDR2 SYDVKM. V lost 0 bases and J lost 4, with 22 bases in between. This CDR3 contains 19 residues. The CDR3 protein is CASSLWNWTTRRSGNTIYF. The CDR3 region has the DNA TGTGCCAGCAGTTTATGGAACTGGACAACTCGAAGATCCGGAAACACCATATATTTT.

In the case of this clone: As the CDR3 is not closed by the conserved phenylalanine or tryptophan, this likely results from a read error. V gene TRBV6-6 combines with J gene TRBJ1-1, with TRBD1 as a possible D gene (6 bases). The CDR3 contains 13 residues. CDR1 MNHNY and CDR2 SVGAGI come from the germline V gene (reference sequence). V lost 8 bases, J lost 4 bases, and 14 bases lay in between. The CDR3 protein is CASRWGAFTEAFL. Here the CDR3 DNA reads TGTGCCAGCCGATGGGGGGCTTTCACTGAAGCTTTCCTT.

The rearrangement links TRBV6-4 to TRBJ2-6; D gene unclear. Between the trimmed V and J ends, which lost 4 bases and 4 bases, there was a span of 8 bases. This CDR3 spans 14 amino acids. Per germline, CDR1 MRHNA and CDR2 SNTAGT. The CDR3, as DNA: TGTGCCAGCAGTGTCAAATACGGGGCCAACGTCCTGACTTTC. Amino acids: CASSVKYGANVLTF.

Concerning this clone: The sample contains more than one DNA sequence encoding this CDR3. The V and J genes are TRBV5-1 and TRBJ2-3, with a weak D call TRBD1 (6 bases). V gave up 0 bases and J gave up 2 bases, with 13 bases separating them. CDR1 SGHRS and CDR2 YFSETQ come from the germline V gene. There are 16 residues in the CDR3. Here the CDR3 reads CASSLDAQGDTDTQYF. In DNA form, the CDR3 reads TGCGCCAGCAGCTTGGACGCACAGGGCGACACAGATACGCAGTATTTT. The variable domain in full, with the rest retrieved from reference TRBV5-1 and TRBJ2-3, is KAGVTQTPRYLIKTRGQQVTLSCSPISGHRSVSWYQQTPGQGLQFLFEYFSETQRNKGNFPGRFSGRQFSNSRSEMNVSTLELGDSALYLCASSLDAQGDTDTQYFGPGTRLTVL.

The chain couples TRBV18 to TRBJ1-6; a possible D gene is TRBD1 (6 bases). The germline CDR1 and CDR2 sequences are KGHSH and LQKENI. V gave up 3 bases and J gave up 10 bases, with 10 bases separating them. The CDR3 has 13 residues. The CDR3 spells CASSPPGESPLHF. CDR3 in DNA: TGTGCCAGCTCACCTCCAGGGGAATCACCCCTCCACTTT.

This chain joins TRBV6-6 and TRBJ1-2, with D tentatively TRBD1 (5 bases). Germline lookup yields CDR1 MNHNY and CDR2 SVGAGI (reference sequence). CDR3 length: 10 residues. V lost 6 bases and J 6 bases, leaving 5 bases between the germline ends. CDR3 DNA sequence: TGTGCCAGCAGGGACAATGGCTACACCTTC. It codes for CASRDNGYTF.

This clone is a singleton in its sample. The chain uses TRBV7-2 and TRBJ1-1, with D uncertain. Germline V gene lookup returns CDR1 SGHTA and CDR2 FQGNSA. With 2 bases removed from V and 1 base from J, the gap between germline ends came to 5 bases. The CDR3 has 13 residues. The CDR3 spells CASSLLGNTEAFF. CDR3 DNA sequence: TGTGCCAGCAGCTTACTAGGGAACACTGAAGCTTTCTTT.

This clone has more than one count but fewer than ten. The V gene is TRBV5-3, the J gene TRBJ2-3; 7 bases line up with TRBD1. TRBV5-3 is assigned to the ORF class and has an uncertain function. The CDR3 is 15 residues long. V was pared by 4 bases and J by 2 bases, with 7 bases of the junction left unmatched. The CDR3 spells CARSPGQDPTDTQYF. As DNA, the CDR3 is TGTGCCAGAAGCCCTGGACAGGACCCCACAGATACGCAGTATTTT.

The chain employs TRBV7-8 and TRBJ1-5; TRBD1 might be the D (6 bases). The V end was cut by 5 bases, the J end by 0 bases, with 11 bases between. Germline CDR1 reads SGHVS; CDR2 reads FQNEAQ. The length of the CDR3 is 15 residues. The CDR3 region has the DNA TGTGCCAGCAGCCTGGACAGTCTTAGCAATCAGCCCCAGCATTTT. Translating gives CASSLDSLSNQPQHF.

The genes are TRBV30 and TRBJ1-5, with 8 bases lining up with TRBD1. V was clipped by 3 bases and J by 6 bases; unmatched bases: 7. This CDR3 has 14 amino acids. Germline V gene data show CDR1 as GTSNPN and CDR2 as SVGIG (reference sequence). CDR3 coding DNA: TGTGCCTGGAGCAAGACAGGGGTACGTCAGCCCCAGCATTTT. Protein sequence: CAWSKTGVRQPQHF.

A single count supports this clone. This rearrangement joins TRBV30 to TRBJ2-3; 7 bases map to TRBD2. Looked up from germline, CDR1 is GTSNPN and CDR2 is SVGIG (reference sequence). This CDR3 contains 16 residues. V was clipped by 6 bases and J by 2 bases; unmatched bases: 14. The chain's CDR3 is CACLAGAQRITDTQYF. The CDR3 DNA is TGTGCCTGTCTGGCGGGAGCCCAAAGGATCACAGATACGCAGTATTTT.

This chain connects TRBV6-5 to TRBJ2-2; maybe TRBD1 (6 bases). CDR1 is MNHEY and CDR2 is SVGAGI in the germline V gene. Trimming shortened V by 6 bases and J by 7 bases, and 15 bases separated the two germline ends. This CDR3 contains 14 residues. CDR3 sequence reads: CASSRTVRSGELFF. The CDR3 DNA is TGTGCCAGCAGCCGGACAGTTAGGAGCGGGGAGCTGTTTTTT.

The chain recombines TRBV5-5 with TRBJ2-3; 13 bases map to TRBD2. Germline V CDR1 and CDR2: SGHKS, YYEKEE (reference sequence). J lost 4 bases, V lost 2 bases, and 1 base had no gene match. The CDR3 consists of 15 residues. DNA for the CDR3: TGTGCCAGCAGCTTACTAGCGGGAGGGGCAGATACGCAGTATTTT. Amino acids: CASSLLAGGADTQYF. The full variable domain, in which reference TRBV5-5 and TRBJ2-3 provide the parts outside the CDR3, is DAGVTQSPTHLIKTRGQQVTLRCSPISGHKSVSWYQQVLGQGPQFIFQYYEKEERGRGNFPDRFSARQFPNYSSELNVNALLLGDSALYLCASSLLAGGADTQYFGPGTRLTVL.

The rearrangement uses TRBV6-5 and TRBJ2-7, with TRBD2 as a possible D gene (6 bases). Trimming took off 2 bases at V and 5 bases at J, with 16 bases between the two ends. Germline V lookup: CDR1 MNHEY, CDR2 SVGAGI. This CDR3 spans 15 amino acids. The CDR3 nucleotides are TGTGCCAGCAGTTACGGTTCGGCGGGAAGGAACGAGCAGTACTTC. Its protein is CASSYGSAGRNEQYF.

The CDR3 DNA is TGCGCCAGCAGCTTGGCCCTAGCGGGGGGCAATGAGCAGTTCTTC. Its protein product is CASSLALAGGNEQFF. The V gene is TRBV5-1, the J gene TRBJ2-1; the match to TRBD2 covers 11 bases. The germline CDR1 and CDR2 sequences are SGHRS and YFSETQ. The CDR3 contains 15 residues. J gave up 6 bases and V 0 bases, and 2 bases lay outside the gene matches.

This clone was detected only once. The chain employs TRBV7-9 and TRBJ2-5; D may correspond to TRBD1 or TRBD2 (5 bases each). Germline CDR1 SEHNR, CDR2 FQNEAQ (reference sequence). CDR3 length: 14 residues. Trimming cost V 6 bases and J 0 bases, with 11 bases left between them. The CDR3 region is CASRGDRHQETQYF. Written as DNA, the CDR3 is TGTGCCAGCAGGGGAGACAGACACCAAGAGACCCAGTACTTC.

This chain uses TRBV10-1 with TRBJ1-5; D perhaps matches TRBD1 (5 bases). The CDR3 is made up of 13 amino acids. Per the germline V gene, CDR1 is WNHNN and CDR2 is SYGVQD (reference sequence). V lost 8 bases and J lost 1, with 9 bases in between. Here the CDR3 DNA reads TGCGCCAGCGCCCGGGACAGCAATCAGCCCCAGCATTTT. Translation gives CASARDSNQPQHF.

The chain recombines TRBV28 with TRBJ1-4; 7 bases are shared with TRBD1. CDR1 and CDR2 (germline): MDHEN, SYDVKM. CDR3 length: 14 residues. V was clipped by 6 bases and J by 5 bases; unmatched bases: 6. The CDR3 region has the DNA TGTGCCAGCAGCTCCGGGACAGAGAATGAAAAACTGTTTTTT. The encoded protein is CASSSGTENEKLFF. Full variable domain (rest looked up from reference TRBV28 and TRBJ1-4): DVKVTQSSRYLVKRTGEKVFLECVQDMDHENMFWYRQDPGLGLRLIYFSYDVKMKEKGDIPEGYSVSREKKERFSLILESASTNQTSMYLCASSSGTENEKLFFGSGTQLSVL.

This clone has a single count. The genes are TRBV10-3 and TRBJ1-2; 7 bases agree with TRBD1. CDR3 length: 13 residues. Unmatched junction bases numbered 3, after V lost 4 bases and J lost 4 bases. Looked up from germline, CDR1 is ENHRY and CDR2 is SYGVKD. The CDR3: CAISGGQSYGYTF. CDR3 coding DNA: TGTGCCATCAGTGGGGGACAGAGCTATGGCTACACCTTC.

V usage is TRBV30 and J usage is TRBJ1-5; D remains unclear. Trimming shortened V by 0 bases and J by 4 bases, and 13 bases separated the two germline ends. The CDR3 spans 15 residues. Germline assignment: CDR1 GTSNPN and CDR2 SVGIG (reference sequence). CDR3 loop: CAWSVSGTGNQPQHF. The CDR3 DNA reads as TGTGCCTGGAGTGTATCAGGCACGGGGAATCAGCCCCAGCATTTT.

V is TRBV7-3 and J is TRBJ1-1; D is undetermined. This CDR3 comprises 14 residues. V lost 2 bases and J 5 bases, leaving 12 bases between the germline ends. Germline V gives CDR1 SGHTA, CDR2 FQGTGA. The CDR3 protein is CASSLVPVQTEAFF. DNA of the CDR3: TGTGCCAGCAGCTTAGTCCCGGTGCAGACTGAAGCTTTCTTT.

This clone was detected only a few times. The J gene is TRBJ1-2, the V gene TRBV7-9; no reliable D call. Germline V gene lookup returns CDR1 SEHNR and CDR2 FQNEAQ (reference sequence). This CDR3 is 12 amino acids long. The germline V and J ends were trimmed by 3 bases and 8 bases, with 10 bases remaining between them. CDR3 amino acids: CASSLLMGGYTF. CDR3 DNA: TGTGCCAGCAGCTTGCTCATGGGGGGCTACACCTTC.